One sample yielded the 20 T cell receptor beta chains listed below, sequenced in a study of cytomegalovirus exposure and HLA in healthy donors. A multiplex PCR was run with 60 Vbeta primers and 13 Jbeta primers. The table came from immunoSEQ multiplex PCR; TCRdb's copy has only in-frame clones and leaves some out. Of about 150,000 clones in the sample, 70% were seen once. Sequenced input: PBMCs. All receptors come from a woman aged 60-70 years in good health and CMV-seropositive.

The rearrangement links TRBV4-2 to TRBJ2-7; the D is unclear. The CDR3 sequence is 14 residues long. Germline values: CDR1 LGHNA, CDR2 YNFKEQ. V lost 0 bases to trimming and J lost 4 bases, with 10 bases between them. DNA for the CDR3: TGTGCCAGCAGCCAAGACACGGTAAAGTACGAGCAGTACTTC. Translation: CASSQDTVKYEQYF.

J is TRBJ2-3 and V is TRBV30; D may be TRBD2 (5 bases). V shed 0 bases and J shed 0 bases, with 10 bases lying between them. From germline, CDR1 is GTSNPN and CDR2 SVGIG (reference sequence). The CDR3 runs to 15 residues. CDR3: CAWSVGSGSTDTQYF. The CDR3 DNA follows: TGTGCCTGGAGTGTAGGGAGCGGAAGCACAGATACGCAGTATTTT.

V gene TRBV28 combines with J gene TRBJ2-5, with 7 positions matching TRBD1. This CDR3 comprises 14 residues. Germline trimming cut 8 bases from V and 1 base from J; bases unmatched to any gene: 7. Looked up from germline, CDR1 is MDHEN and CDR2 is SYDVKM. CDR3 sequence: CASGRGTAQETQYF. The CDR3 DNA reads as TGTGCCAGCGGACGAGGGACAGCCCAAGAGACCCAGTACTTC.

This clone was recorded many times. For the CDR3, the DNA is TGCGCCAGCAGCCCCCTGACTAGCGGGAATGAGCAGTTCTTC. Translating it yields CASSPLTSGNEQFF. V is TRBV4-1 and J is TRBJ2-1; 10 bases match TRBD2. The CDR3 has 14 amino acids. J lost 7 bases, V lost 4 bases, and 4 bases had no gene match. Germline CDR1 and CDR2: MGHRA and YSYEKL.

This clone was observed a few times. The V call is TRBV28, the J call TRBJ1-5, with a possible D match to TRBD1 (6 bases). Between the trimmed V and J ends, which lost 6 bases and 1 base, there was a span of 16 bases. The CDR3 sequence is 16 residues long. Germline CDR1 and CDR2: MDHEN and SYDVKM. In DNA form, the CDR3 reads TGTGCCAGCAGACTACAGGGCGGGCGGAGCAATCAGCCCCAGCATTTT. It codes for CASRLQGGRSNQPQHF. The whole variable domain, filled in from reference TRBV28 and TRBJ1-5, reads DVKVTQSSRYLVKRTGEKVFLECVQDMDHENMFWYRQDPGLGLRLIYFSYDVKMKEKGDIPEGYSVSREKKERFSLILESASTNQTSMYLCASRLQGGRSNQPQHFGDGTRLSIL.

Concerning this clone itself: One end of the junction fails to match germline, which may point to a read error. The chain carries TRBV16 and TRBJ1-5; 7 bases are shared with TRBD1. The CDR3 has 13 residues. Germline V CDR1 and CDR2: KGHSY, FQNENV. In DNA form, the CDR3 reads TGTGCCAGTAGCCAATACAGGGGACTGCCCCAGCATTTT. Translating gives CASSQYRGLPQHF.

This clone has only one observation. The V gene is TRBV6-5, the J gene TRBJ1-2; 8 nucleotides align to TRBD1. The CDR3 has 13 amino acids. J gave up 5 bases and V 5 bases, and 4 bases lay outside the gene matches. Germline CDR1 and CDR2: MNHEY and SVGAGI. The CDR3 loop reads CASSTGTGYGYTF. In DNA form, the CDR3 reads TGTGCCAGCAGTACCGGGACAGGATATGGCTACACCTTC.

The rearrangement joins TRBV19 to TRBJ1-1, with TRBD1 as a possible D gene (6 bases). The CDR3 runs 13 residues. Trimming pared 8 bases from V and 4 bases from J, leaving 14 bases between. Per the germline V gene, CDR1 is LNHDA and CDR2 is SQIVND (reference sequence). In nucleotides, the CDR3 is TGTGCCAGTTCGAGGACCAGGGGCACTGAAGCTTTCTTT. Protein product: CASSRTRGTEAFF.

The J gene is TRBJ1-1, the V gene TRBV6-5; a possible D gene is TRBD1 (6 bases). The CDR3 contains 13 residues. V was shortened by 6 bases and J by 5 bases, with 13 bases between the two germline ends. The germline gives CDR1 MNHEY, CDR2 SVGAGI. CDR3 sequence (DNA): TGTGCCAGCAGCGGACAGCCGGGGACTGAAGCTTTCTTT. Protein sequence: CASSGQPGTEAFF.

This clone was picked up one time. The chain has TRBV6-5 and TRBJ2-7; D not resolved. V was cut by 2 bases and J by 4 bases, with 12 bases left in between. The CDR3 consists of 14 residues. CDR1 MNHEY and CDR2 SVGAGI come from the germline V gene. The CDR3 is CASSYQEGPYEQYF. CDR3 bases: TGTGCCAGCAGTTACCAGGAAGGCCCTTACGAGCAGTACTTC.

This clone has only a few counts. This sequence joins TRBV5-6 and TRBJ1-1; D not certain. CDR1 is SGHDT, CDR2 YYEEEE, per germline. The CDR3 runs to 13 residues. Trimming removed 4 bases from V and 3 bases from J, with 10 bases in between. The CDR3 loop is CASSPPGYTEAFF. In nucleotides, the CDR3 is TGTGCCAGCAGCCCTCCGGGGTACACTGAAGCTTTCTTT.

The gene calls are TRBV19 and TRBJ1-2, with TRBD1 matching 7 bases. Germline V gene sequence: CDR1 LNHDA, CDR2 SQIVND (reference sequence). The CDR3 totals 15 residues. J was trimmed by 4 bases and V by 3 bases; bases with no gene match: 8. CDR3 sequence (DNA): TGTGCCAGTAGTATGGTGGACAGGTTGACCTATGGCTACACCTTC. This translates into CASSMVDRLTYGYTF.

The CDR3 sequence is CSVVRARGYEQYF. The CDR3 coding sequence is TGCAGCGTTGTGCGCGCCAGGGGGTACGAGCAGTACTTC. The chain recombines TRBV29-1 with TRBJ2-7; 7 bases map to TRBD1. The V gene end was trimmed by 4 bases and the J gene end by 4 bases; junction bases not matched to a gene: 7. CDR3 size: 13 residues. Germline V gene lookup returns CDR1 SQVTM and CDR2 ANQGSEA.

In its sample, this clone was seen a few times. The chain employs TRBV28 and TRBJ1-1, with 7 bases aligning to TRBD1. J lost 2 bases, V lost 7 bases, and 4 bases had no gene match. Germline V gene lookup returns CDR1 MDHEN and CDR2 SYDVKM. The CDR3 length is 13 residues. CDR3 sequence: CASKGGFNTEAFF. DNA for the CDR3: TGTGCCAGCAAAGGGGGCTTTAACACTGAAGCTTTCTTT.

The V gene is TRBV5-1, the J gene TRBJ1-1; 7 positions agree with TRBD1. V dropped 3 bases and J dropped 0; count of bases not matched to a gene: 5. The CDR3 covers 15 residues. Germline CDR1 is SGHRS and CDR2 is YFSETQ. This CDR3 reads CASSWSRGMNTEAFF. In nucleotides, the CDR3 is TGCGCCAGCAGCTGGAGCAGGGGGATGAACACTGAAGCTTTCTTT.

V is TRBV5-4 and J is TRBJ1-2, with D perhaps matching TRBD1 (5 bases). The CDR3 is made up of 16 amino acids. CDR1 is SGHNT and CDR2 is YYREEE in the germline V gene (reference sequence). The V end was cut by 5 bases, the J end by 4 bases, with 21 bases between. CDR3 amino acids: CASRHGQIGHTYGYTF. As DNA, the CDR3 is TGTGCCAGCAGACACGGACAAATTGGGCATACCTATGGCTACACCTTC.

This chain joins TRBV14 and TRBJ1-2; no clear D. Trimming cost V 4 bases and J 2 bases, with 8 bases left between them. The germline V gene has CDR1 SGHDN and CDR2 FVKESK. The CDR3 runs to 13 residues. The CDR3 is CASSRELNYGYTF. CDR3 coding DNA: TGTGCCAGCAGCCGGGAGTTAAACTATGGCTACACCTTC.

The chain combines TRBV7-9 with TRBJ1-2, with TRBD1 as a possible D gene (5 bases). This CDR3 comprises 13 residues. Germline V CDR1 and CDR2: SEHNR, FQNEAQ (reference sequence). V lost 3 bases and J 7 bases, leaving 12 bases between the germline ends. Written as DNA, the CDR3 is TGTGCCAGCAGCTTCCCCGCGGGGCTTGGCTACACCTTC. The encoded protein is CASSFPAGLGYTF.

The chain carries TRBV5-1 and TRBJ1-1; tentative D call: TRBD1 (5 bases). The V end was cut by 4 bases, the J end by 7 bases, with 20 bases between. The CDR3 has 15 residues. The germline CDR1 and CDR2 sequences are SGHRS and YFSETQ. The CDR3 nucleotides are TGCGCCAGCAGCCTACTGTGGGGGACTGGCGGTGAAGCTTTCTTT. It codes for CASSLLWGTGGEAFF.

This clone was seen a handful of times. V gene TRBV4-2 combines with J gene TRBJ2-1; D may be TRBD2 (5 bases). This CDR3 has 14 amino acids. V was clipped by 3 bases and J by 7 bases, with 13 bases between them. The germline CDR1 and CDR2 sequences are LGHNA and YNFKEQ. The CDR3 sequence is CASSQRVDGNEQFF. For the CDR3, the DNA is TGTGCCAGCAGCCAGAGGGTCGATGGGAATGAGCAGTTCTTC.